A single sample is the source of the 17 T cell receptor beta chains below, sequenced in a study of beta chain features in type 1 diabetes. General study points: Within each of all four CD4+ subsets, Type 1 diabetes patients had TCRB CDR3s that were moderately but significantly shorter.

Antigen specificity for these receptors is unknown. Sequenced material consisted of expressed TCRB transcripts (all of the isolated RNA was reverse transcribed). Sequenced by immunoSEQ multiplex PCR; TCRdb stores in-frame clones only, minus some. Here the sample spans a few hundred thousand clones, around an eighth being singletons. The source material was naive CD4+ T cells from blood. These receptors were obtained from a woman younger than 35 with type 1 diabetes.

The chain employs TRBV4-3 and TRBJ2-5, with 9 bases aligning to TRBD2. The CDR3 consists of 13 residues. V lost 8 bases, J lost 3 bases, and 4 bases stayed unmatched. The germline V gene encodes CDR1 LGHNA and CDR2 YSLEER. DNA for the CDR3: TGCGCCAGCGGACTAGCGATAAAAGAGACCCAGTACTTC. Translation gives CASGLAIKETQYF.

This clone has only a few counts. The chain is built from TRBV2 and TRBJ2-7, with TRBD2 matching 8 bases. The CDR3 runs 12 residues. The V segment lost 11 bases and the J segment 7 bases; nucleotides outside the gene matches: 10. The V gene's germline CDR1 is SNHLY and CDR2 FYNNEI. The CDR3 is CACKWGLGEQYF. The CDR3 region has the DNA TGTGCCTGCAAGTGGGGACTAGGGGAGCAGTACTTC.

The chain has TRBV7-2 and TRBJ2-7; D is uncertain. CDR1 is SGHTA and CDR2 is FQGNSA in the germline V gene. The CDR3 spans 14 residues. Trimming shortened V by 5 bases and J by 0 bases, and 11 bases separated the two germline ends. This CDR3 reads CASSTRIDSYEQYF. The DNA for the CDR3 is TGTGCCAGCAGCACGAGGATCGACTCCTACGAGCAGTACTTC. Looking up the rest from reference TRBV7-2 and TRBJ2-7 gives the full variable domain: GAGVSQSPSNKVTEKGKDVELRCDPISGHTALYWYRQSLGQGLEFLIYFQGNSAPDKSGLPSDRFSAERTGGSVSTLTIQRTQQEDSAVYLCASSTRIDSYEQYFGPGTRLTVT.

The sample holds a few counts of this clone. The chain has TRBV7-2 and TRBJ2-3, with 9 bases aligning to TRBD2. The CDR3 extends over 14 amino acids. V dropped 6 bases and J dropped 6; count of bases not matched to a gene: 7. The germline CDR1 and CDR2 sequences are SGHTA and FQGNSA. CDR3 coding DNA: TGTGCCAGCAGTTGGCGGGAGGGGGCGGATACGCAGTATTTT. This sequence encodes CASSWREGADTQYF.

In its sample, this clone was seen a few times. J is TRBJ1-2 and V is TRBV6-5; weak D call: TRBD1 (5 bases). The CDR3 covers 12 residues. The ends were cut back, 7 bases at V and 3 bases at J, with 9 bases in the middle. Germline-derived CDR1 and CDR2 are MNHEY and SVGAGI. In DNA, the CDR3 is TGTGCCAGCACCGGCAGGGACTATGGCTACACCTTC. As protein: CASTGRDYGYTF.

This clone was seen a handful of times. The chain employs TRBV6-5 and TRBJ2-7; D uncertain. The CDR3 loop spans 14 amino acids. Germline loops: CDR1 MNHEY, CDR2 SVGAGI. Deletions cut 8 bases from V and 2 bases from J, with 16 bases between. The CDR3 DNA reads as TGTGCCAGCTCTCAGCACCCAACTACCTACGAGCAGTACTTC. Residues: CASSQHPTTYEQYF.

CDR3 nucleotide sequence: TGTGCCAGCAGACAGGAGTCTGGAAACACCATATATTTT. Translated, it gives CASRQESGNTIYF. The J gene is TRBJ1-3, the V gene TRBV14; tentative D call: TRBD1 (5 bases). CDR3 length equals 13 residues. The ends were cut back, 6 bases at V and 1 base at J, with 7 bases in the middle. Germline-derived CDR1 and CDR2 are SGHDN and FVKESK.

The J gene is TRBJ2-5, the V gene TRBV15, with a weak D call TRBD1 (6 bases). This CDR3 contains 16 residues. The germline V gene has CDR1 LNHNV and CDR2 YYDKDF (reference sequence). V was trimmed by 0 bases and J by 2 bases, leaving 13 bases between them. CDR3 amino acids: CATSRDLWTVQETQYF. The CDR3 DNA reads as TGTGCCACCAGCAGAGATCTCTGGACAGTACAAGAGACCCAGTACTTC.

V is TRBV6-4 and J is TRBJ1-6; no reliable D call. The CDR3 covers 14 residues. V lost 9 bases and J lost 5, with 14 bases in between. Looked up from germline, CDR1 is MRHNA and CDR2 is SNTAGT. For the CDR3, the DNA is TGTGCCAGTCGGCCAGCAGGCGATAATTCACCCCTCCACTTT. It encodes CASRPAGDNSPLHF.

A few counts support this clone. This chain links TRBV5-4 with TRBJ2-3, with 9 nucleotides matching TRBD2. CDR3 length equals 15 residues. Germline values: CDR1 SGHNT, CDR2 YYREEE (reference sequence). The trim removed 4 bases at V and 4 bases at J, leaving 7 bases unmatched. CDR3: CASSLPGLAPDTQYF. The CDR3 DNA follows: TGTGCCAGCAGCCTCCCGGGACTAGCCCCAGATACGCAGTATTTT. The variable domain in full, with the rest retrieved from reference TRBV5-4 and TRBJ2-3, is ETGVTQSPTHLIKTRGQQVTLRCSSQSGHNTVSWYQQALGQGPQFIFQYYREEENGRGNFPPRFSGLQFPNYSSELNVNALELDDSALYLCASSLPGLAPDTQYFGPGTRLTVL.

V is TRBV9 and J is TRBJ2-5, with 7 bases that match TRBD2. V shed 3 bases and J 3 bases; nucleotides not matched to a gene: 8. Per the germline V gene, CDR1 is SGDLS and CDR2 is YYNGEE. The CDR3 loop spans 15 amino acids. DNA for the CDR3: TGTGCCAGCAGCGAAACCGGGACTACAAAAGAGACCCAGTACTTC. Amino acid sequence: CASSETGTTKETQYF.

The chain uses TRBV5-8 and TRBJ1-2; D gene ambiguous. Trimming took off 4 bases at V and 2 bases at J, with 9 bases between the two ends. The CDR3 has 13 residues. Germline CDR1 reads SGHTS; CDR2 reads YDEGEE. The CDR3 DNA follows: TGTGCCAGCAGCCGAACCGGGAACTATGGCTACACCTTC. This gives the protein CASSRTGNYGYTF. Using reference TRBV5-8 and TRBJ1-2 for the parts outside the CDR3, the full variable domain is EAGVTQSPTHLIKTRGQQATLRCSPISGHTSVYWYQQALGLGLQFLLWYDEGEERNRGNFPPRFSGRQFPNYSSELNVNALELEDSALYLCASSRTGNYGYTFGSGTRLTVV.

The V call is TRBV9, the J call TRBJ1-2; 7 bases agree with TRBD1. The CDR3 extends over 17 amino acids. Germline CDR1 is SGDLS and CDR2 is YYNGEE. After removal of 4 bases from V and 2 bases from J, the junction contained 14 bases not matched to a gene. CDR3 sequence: CASSTRDSSQRNYGYTF. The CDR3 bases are TGTGCCAGCAGCACTCGGGACAGCTCGCAAAGGAACTATGGCTACACCTTC.

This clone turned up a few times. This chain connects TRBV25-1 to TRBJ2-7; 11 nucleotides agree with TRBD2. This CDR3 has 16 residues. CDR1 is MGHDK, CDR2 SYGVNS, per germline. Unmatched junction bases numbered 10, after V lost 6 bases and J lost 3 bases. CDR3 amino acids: CASSQSSSGRNYEQYF. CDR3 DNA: TGTGCCAGCAGCCAAAGTTCTAGCGGGAGGAACTACGAGCAGTACTTC.

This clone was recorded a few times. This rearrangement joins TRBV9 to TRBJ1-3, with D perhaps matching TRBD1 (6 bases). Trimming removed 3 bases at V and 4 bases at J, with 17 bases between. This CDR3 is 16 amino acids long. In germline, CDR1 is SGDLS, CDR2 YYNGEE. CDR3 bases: TGTGCCAGCAGCGCGCATACAGGGATTTCAGGAAACACCATATATTTT. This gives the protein CASSAHTGISGNTIYF.

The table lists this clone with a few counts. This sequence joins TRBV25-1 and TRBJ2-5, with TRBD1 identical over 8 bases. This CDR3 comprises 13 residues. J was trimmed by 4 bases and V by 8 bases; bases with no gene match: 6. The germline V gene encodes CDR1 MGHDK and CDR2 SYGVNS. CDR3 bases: TGTGCCAGCTCCAGACAGGGGAGAGAGACCCAGTACTTC. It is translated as CASSRQGRETQYF.

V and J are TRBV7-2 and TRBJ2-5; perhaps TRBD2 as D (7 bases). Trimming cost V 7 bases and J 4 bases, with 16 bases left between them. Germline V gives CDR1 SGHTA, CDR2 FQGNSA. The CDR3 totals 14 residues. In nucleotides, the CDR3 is TGTGCCAGCACCACCGTCGGGGGGCCAGAGACCCAGTACTTC. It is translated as CASTTVGGPETQYF.